This TCR beta chain was recorded in a study of CD8 T cells in ankylosing spondylitis. Each CDR3 protein gets one entry after TCRdb re-called the 5' RACE reads with MiXCR. The sample has more than 300,000 distinct CDR3 sequences; approximately 8.2% are singletons. Overall study findings and caveats: Among TCR beta sequences, a motif of eight or nine highly homologous variants appeared characteristic of ankylosing spondylitis blood.

A word on this clonotype: As yet, its antigen is unknown.

The clonotype was recovered from a male donor with ankylosing spondylitis. Source material: blood, either unsorted or a sorted T cell fraction (not recorded which).

The CDR3 DNA reads TGTGCCAGCAGCCAAGGGAGCGTTGGGGCCAACGTCCTGACTTTC. Amino acid sequence: CASSQGSVGANVLTF. V is TRBV4-2 and J is TRBJ2-6, with unresolved D. Trimming stripped 1 base from V and 3 bases from J, with 7 bases between. The CDR3 extends over 15 amino acids. The germline gives CDR1 LGHNA, CDR2 YNFKEQ.